A single T cell receptor (beta chain) is shown here with its context. A few counts support this clonotype. Its cognate antigen has yet to be identified. Base qualities are not at hand, and no much larger clone is one base apart. The CDR3 covers 15 residues, taking in both the cysteine and the phenylalanine. This entry keeps only the CDR3 DNA: 45 bases, framed from base 1. CDR1 and CDR2 were assigned from the germline V gene as MNHEY and SVGEGT. V drops 3 bases and J drops 2 bases, leaving 11 bases in between. This sample was included in a study of patients and donors after allogeneic stem cell transplantation (dated by TCRdb to 2018 to 2021). Libraries came from RT-PCR. Instrument on record: NextSeq 550. The raw public data were reprocessed by TCRdb itself: fastp quality trimming at Q25, MiXCR clonotype calling, in-frame beta chains only. Duplicate CDR3 protein sequences are folded into a single record with the most common DNA and genes. The sample table contains about 24,000 distinct CDR3 sequences; only one count was recorded for around 29% of them. Jointly, the top ten make up approximately 50% of the sample.

What was sequenced was blood, either unsorted or a sorted T cell fraction (not recorded which). The sequence came from a human donor who was either an allogeneic HSCT recipient or a stem cell or donor lymphocyte infusion donor (not recorded which). It is not recorded whose cells these are; they may come from a transplant donor. Recombination joined TRBV6-2 or TRBV6-3 with TRBJ1-5; D gene: possibly TRBD1, on 5 matching bases. The DNA sequence follows: TGTGCCAGCAGTTATCCCGGGGGGGGCAATCAGCCCCAGCATTTT. This translates into CASSYPGGGNQPQHF.